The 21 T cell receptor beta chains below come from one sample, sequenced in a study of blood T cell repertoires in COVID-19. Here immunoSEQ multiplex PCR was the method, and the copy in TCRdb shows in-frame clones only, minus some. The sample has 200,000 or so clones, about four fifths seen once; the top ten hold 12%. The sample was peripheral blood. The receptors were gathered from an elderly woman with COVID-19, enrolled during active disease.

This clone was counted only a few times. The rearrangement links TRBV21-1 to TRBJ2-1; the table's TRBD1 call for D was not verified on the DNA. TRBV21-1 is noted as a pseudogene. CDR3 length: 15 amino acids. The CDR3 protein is CASSNSNRGFNEQFF. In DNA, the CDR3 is TGTGCCAGCAGCAATTCTAACAGGGGGTTCAATGAGCAGTTCTTC.

In DNA, the CDR3 is TGTGCCATCAGTGAAACAGGCCTTGACGAGCAGTACTTC. Its translation: CAISETGLDEQYF. The chain recombines TRBV10-3 with TRBJ2-7; D possibly corresponds to TRBD1 (5 bases). The CDR3 has 13 amino acids. CDR1 is ENHRY and CDR2 is SYGVKD in the germline V gene. V lost 3 bases and J lost 5, with 11 bases in between.

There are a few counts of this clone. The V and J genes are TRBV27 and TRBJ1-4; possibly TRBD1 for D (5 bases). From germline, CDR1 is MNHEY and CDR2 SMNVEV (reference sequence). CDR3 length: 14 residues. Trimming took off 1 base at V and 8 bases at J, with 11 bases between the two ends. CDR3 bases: TGTGCCAGCAGTTTATTAGGGGATTTGGAAAAACTGTTTTTT. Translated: CASSLLGDLEKLFF. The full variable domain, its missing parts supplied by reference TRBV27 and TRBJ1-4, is EAQVTQNPRYLITVTGKKLTVTCSQNMNHEYMSWYRQDPGLGLRQIYYSMNVEVTDKGDVPEGYKVSRKEKRNFPLILESPSPNQTSLYFCASSLLGDLEKLFFGSGTQLSVL.

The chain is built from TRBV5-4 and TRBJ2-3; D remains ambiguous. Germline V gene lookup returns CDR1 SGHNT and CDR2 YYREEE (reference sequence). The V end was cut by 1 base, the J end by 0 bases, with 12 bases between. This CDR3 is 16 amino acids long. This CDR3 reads CASSLSWSQSTDTQYF. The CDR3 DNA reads TGTGCCAGCAGCTTGAGTTGGAGCCAGAGCACAGATACGCAGTATTTT.

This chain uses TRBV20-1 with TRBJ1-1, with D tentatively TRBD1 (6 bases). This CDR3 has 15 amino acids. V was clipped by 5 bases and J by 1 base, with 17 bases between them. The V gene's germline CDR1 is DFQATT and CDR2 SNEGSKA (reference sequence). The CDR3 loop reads CSAGAPGHKNTEAFF. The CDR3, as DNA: TGCAGTGCTGGTGCACCGGGACATAAGAACACTGAAGCTTTCTTT.

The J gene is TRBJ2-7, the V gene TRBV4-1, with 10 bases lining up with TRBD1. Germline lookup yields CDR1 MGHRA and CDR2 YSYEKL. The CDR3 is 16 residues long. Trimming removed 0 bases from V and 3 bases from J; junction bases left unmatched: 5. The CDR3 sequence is CASSQDTWTGGYEQYF. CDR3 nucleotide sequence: TGCGCCAGCAGCCAAGATACTTGGACAGGGGGCTACGAGCAGTACTTC.

The CDR3 DNA reads as TGTGCCAGCAGCTGGCCCCAAGAGACCCAGTACTTC. It codes for CASSWPQETQYF. The rearrangement links TRBV5-4 to TRBJ2-5; D unresolved. Trimming shortened V by 3 bases and J by 1 base, and 4 bases separated the two germline ends. Per the germline V gene, CDR1 is SGHNT and CDR2 is YYREEE (reference sequence). CDR3 length: 12 residues. Full variable domain (remainder filled in from reference TRBV5-4 and TRBJ2-5): ETGVTQSPTHLIKTRGQQVTLRCSSQSGHNTVSWYQQALGQGPQFIFQYYREEENGRGNFPPRFSGLQFPNYSSELNVNALELDDSALYLCASSWPQETQYFGPGTRLLVL.

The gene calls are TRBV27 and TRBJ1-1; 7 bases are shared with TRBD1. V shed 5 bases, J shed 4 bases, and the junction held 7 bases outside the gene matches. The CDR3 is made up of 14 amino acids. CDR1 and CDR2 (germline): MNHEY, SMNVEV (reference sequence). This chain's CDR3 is CASSPTGWSTEAFF. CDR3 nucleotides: TGTGCCAGCAGTCCGACAGGGTGGAGCACTGAAGCTTTCTTT.

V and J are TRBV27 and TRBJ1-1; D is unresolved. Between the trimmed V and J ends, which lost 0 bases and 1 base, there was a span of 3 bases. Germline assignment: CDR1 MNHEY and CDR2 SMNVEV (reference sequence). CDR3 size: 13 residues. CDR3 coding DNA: TGTGCCAGCAGTTTATCGGCGAACACTGAAGCTTTCTTT. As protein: CASSLSANTEAFF.

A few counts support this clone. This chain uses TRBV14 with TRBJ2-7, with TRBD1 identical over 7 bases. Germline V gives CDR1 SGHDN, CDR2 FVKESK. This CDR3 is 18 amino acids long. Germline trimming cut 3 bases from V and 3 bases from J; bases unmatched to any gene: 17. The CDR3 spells CASSHRNAPDGQVYEQYF. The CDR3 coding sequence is TGTGCCAGCAGCCACCGAAACGCCCCCGACGGACAGGTCTACGAGCAGTACTTC.

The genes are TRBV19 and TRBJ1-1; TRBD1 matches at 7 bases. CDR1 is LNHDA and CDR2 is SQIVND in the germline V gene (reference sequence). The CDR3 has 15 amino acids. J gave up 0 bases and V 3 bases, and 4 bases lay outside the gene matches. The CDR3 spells CASSMSGTVNTEAFF. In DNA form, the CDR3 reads TGTGCCAGTAGTATGTCCGGGACAGTGAACACTGAAGCTTTCTTT.

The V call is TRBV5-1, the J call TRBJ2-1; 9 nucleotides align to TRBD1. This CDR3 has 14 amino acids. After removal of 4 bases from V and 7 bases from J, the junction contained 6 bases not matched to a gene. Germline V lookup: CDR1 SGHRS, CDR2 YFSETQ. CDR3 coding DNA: TGCGCCAGCAGCCCGGGGACAGGGCCAAATGAGCAGTTCTTC. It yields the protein CASSPGTGPNEQFF.

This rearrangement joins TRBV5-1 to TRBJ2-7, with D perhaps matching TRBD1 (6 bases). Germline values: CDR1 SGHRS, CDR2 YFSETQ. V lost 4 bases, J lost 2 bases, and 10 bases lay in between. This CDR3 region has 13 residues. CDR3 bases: TGCGCCAGCAGCCCTGGACAGCCCTACGAGCAGTACTTC. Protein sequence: CASSPGQPYEQYF.

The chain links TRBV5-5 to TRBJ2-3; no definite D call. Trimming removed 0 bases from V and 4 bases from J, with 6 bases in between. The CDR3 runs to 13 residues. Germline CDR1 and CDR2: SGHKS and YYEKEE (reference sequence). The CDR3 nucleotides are TGTGCCAGCAGCTTGGTACTGGCAGATACGCAGTATTTT. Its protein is CASSLVLADTQYF.

CDR3 bases: TGTGCCAGCAGTTTAGGGACAGGCGGGGGCTACACCTTC. Its translation: CASSLGTGGGYTF. The chain carries TRBV12-3 or TRBV12-4 and TRBJ1-2, with TRBD1 identical over 7 bases. The V segment lost 1 base and the J segment 8 bases; nucleotides outside the gene matches: 4. The CDR3 runs to 13 residues.

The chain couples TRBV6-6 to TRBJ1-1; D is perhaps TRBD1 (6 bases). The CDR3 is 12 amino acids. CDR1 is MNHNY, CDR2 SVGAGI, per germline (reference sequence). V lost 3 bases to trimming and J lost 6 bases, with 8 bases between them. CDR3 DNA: TGTGCCAGCAGTTATGGGGGCTCTGAAGCTTTCTTT. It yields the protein CASSYGGSEAFF.

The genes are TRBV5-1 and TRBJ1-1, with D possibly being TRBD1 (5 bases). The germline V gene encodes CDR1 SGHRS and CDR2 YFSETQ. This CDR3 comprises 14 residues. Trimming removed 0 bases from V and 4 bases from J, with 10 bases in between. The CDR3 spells CASSLAGGTTEAFF. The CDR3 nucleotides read TGCGCCAGCAGCTTGGCCGGGGGGACCACTGAAGCTTTCTTT.

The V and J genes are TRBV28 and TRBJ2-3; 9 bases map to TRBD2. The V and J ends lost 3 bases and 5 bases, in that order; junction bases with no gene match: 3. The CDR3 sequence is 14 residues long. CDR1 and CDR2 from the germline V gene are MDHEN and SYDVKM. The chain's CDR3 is CASSFAGGRDTQYF. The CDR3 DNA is TGTGCCAGCAGTTTTGCGGGAGGGAGAGATACGCAGTATTTT.

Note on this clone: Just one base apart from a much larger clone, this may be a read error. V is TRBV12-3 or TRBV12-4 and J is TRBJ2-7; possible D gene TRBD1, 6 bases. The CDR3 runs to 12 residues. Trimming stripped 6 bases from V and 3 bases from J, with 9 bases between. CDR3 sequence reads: CASSLQGYEQYF. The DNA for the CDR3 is TGTGCCAGCAGCCTACAGGGCTACGAGCAGTACTTC.

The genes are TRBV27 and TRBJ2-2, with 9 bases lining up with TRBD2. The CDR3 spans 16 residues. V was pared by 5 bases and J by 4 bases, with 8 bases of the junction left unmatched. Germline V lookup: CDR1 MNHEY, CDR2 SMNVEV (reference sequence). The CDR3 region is CASSLIAGEVTGELFF. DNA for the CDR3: TGTGCCAGCAGTCTCATAGCGGGAGAGGTCACCGGGGAGCTGTTTTTT.

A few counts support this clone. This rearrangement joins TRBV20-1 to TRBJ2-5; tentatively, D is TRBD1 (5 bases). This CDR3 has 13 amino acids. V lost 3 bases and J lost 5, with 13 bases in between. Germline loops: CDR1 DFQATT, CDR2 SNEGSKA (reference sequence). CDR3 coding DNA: TGCAGTGCTAGTAAACAGGCAAGGGAGACCCAGTACTTC. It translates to CSASKQARETQYF.